Below are 8 T cell receptor beta chains sequenced from a single sample in a study of CD8+ T cells in alopecia areata. Investigators isolated RNA and reverse transcribed it into cDNA to act as the sequencing template. This table comes from immunoSEQ multiplex PCR, and its TCRdb copy is limited to in-frame clones, with some not included. The profile covers 270,000 or so clones, none occurring a single time. Markers including CD4, CD8alpha, NKG2D and NKG2ACE guided sorting of pooled cutaneous lymph node cells. The sample was CD4+ T cells sorted from a lymph node. The source of these receptors is a C3H/HeJ mouse with alopecia areata. These mice share the MHC haplotype H2-k.

There are a few counts of this clone. Gene names and germline match the mouse. Read sequence stops 4 residues before the CDR3 end, and the germline J gene provides the missing end. Distinct nucleotide sequences in the sample also encode this CDR3. The chain recombines TRBV1 with TRBJ2-2; D unresolved. The length of the CDR3 is 14 residues. Germline-derived CDR1 and CDR2 are NSQYPW and LRSPGD (reference sequence). Trimming took 1 base from V and 2 from J, leaving 5 bases between them. Partial CDR3 DNA: TGCACCTGCAGTGCAGGGGAGAACACCGGG. Residues: CTCSAGENTG. The whole CDR3 sequence reads CTCSAGENTGQLYF.

This clone has a handful of counts. Gene names denote mouse genes. The read terminates 4 residues before the CDR3 end, so the remaining end is supplied by the germline J gene. The V gene is TRBV19, the J gene TRBJ2-1; possibly TRBD1 for D (5 bases). Germline CDR1 reads FNHDT; CDR2 reads SITEND (reference sequence). This CDR3 contains 14 residues. The V gene lost 2 bases and the J gene lost 4 bases, with 10 bases spanning the gap. The sequenced CDR3 bases are TGTGCCAGCAGTATGAAGGGGAGGTATGCT. It yields the protein CASSMKGRYA. From start to end, the CDR3 is CASSMKGRYAEQFF.

As for this clone: Mouse gene names apply. The read ends 4 residues shy of where the CDR3 ends; the end is completed using the germline J gene. The gene calls are TRBV19 and TRBJ2-7, with TRBD2 matching 10 bases. J was trimmed by 0 bases and V by 5 bases; bases with no gene match: 5. The CDR3 is 15 residues long. Looked up from germline, CDR1 is FNHDT and CDR2 is SITEND (reference sequence). The CDR3 loop is CASSRDWGASYEQYF. The sequenced part of the CDR3 DNA is TGTGCCAGCAGCCGTGACTGGGGGGCCTCCTAT.

Of note for this clone: Genes and germline are mouse. The CDR3 end falls 4 residues outside the read, so it is completed with the germline J gene. Other DNA variants within this sample encode the same CDR3. The rearrangement uses TRBV1 and TRBJ2-1; 7 nucleotides align to TRBD2. The V and J ends lost 3 bases and 1 base, in that order; junction bases with no gene match: 0. The CDR3 runs 14 residues. Per germline, CDR1 NSQYPW and CDR2 LRSPGD (reference sequence). The CDR3 is CTCSATGNYAEQFF. The sequenced CDR3 bases are TGCACCTGCAGTGCGACTGGGAACTATGCT.

Worth noting for this clone: Genes and germline are mouse. The read is 3 residues too short to cover the CDR3 end, so that end is filled in from the germline J gene. The sample has other DNA sequences that encode this CDR3 too. The chain carries TRBV13-2 and TRBJ1-6; D call uncertain. TRBJ1-6 carries the ORF label, with uncertain function. The V end lost 0 bases, the J end lost 3 bases, and 7 bases lay between the germline ends. This CDR3 has 15 residues. CDR1 and CDR2 (germline): NNHNN, SYGAGS (reference sequence). The CDR3 here is CASGDVGSYNSPLYF. Incomplete CDR3 DNA: TGTGCCAGCGGTGATGTGGGGAGCTATAATTCGCCC.

On this clone itself: Genes and germline come from the mouse. The read terminates 4 residues ahead of where the CDR3 ends, so the germline J gene completes it. The V call is TRBV5, the J call TRBJ2-7; 7 nucleotides agree with TRBD2. After removal of 1 base from V and 0 bases from J, the junction contained 3 bases not matched to a gene. Germline V gene data show CDR1 as LGHNA and CDR2 as YNLKQL (reference sequence). The CDR3 loop spans 15 amino acids. CDR3 bases read: TGTGCCAGCAGCCAAGTCCTGGGGGACTCCTAT. It encodes CASSQVLGDSY. The full CDR3 sequence reads CASSQVLGDSYEQYF.

A word on this clone: The listed genes are named as in mouse. The CDR3 is cut off 4 residues early in the read; its end comes from the germline J gene. Other DNA sequences in the sample encode the same CDR3. The chain has TRBV19 and TRBJ2-3; TRBD2 matches 9 bases. The length of the CDR3 is 14 residues. CDR1 and CDR2 (germline): FNHDT, SITEND (reference sequence). The V segment lost 6 bases and the J segment 0 bases; nucleotides outside the gene matches: 2. CDR3 DNA, as far as it was read: TGTGCCAGCAAGACTGGGGGTAGTGCAGAA. Protein product: CASKTGGSAE. The full CDR3 sequence reads CASKTGGSAETLYF.

About this clone itself: All gene names here are mouse names. The CDR3 goes on 4 residues after the read ends, and that part is filled in from the germline J gene. The chain carries TRBV19 and TRBJ2-3; tentatively, D is TRBD1 (6 bases). The CDR3 is 14 residues long. Trimming removed 4 bases from V and 0 bases from J, with 9 bases in between. Germline CDR1 FNHDT, CDR2 SITEND (reference sequence). CDR3 bases read: TGTGCCAGCAGTCCAGGGGCAAGTGCAGAA. Encoded protein: CASSPGASAE. The CDR3 in its entirety is CASSPGASAETLYF.